Below are 31 T cell receptor beta chains sequenced from a single sample in a study of blood T cell repertoires in COVID-19. Clones were read by immunoSEQ multiplex PCR, and TCRdb kept only the in-frame ones, dropping some. This sample has about 160,000 clones, with 87% found just once. Sequenced material: PBMCs or T cells enriched from blood (not recorded which). The receptors were sampled from a woman in her forties who had been exposed to COVID-19.

The rearrangement links TRBV3-1 (or the pseudogene TRBV3-2) to TRBJ2-3; D remains ambiguous. Germline-derived CDR1 and CDR2 are LGHDT and YNNKEL (reference sequence). V was clipped by 6 bases and J by 6 bases, with 10 bases between them. The CDR3 sequence is 12 residues long. In DNA form, the CDR3 reads TGTGCCAGCAGTGACGACTGGGATACGCAGTATTTT. Protein sequence: CASSDDWDTQYF.

The V call is TRBV27, the J call TRBJ2-7; D remains ambiguous. V shed 5 bases and J shed 0 bases, with 8 bases lying between them. The CDR3 is made up of 13 amino acids. CDR1 and CDR2 (germline): MNHEY, SMNVEV (reference sequence). The CDR3 loop reads CASSPLPSYEQYF. CDR3 nucleotides: TGTGCCAGCAGTCCCCTCCCCTCCTACGAGCAGTACTTC.

This clone appeared once. The gene calls are TRBV7-8 and TRBJ2-5, with 10 bases that match TRBD2. The V gene's germline CDR1 is SGHVS and CDR2 FQNEAQ. J gave up 5 bases and V 10 bases, and 16 bases lay outside the gene matches. The CDR3 spans 16 residues. The CDR3 nucleotides read TGTGCCACCAAACAACTAGCGGGACGGTGGGAGGAGACCCAGTACTTC. Protein sequence: CATKQLAGRWEETQYF.

The rearrangement links TRBV9 to TRBJ1-1; D may be TRBD1 (5 bases). V shed 3 bases and J shed 3 bases, with 9 bases lying between them. Per the germline V gene, CDR1 is SGDLS and CDR2 is YYNGEE. CDR3 length: 13 residues. CDR3 loop: CASSADSYTEAFF. The CDR3 nucleotides read TGTGCCAGCAGCGCAGACAGCTACACTGAAGCTTTCTTT. Full variable domain (rest looked up from reference TRBV9 and TRBJ1-1): DSGVTQTPKHLITATGQRVTLRCSPRSGDLSVYWYQQSLDQGLQFLIQYYNGEERAKGNILERFSAQQFPDLHSELNLSSLELGDSALYFCASSADSYTEAFFGQGTRLTVV.

The chain links TRBV11-2 to TRBJ2-5, with TRBD2 identical over 8 bases. Trimming removed 1 base from V and 5 bases from J; junction bases left unmatched: 12. The germline CDR1 and CDR2 sequences are SGHAT and FQNNGV. The CDR3 runs 17 residues. This CDR3 is CASSLAWAGRGGETQYF. The CDR3, as DNA: TGTGCCAGCAGCTTAGCATGGGCCGGACGGGGGGGGGAGACCCAGTACTTC.

The CDR3 DNA reads as TGTGCCAGCAGCCCACAGGGGGTGGGCCAAGAGACCCAGTACTTC. Amino acid sequence: CASSPQGVGQETQYF. The gene calls are TRBV6-5 and TRBJ2-5, with TRBD1 matching over 8 bases. After removal of 6 bases from V and 1 base from J, the junction contained 7 bases not matched to a gene. CDR3 length: 15 residues. Germline assignment: CDR1 MNHEY and CDR2 SVGAGI.

The V and J genes are TRBV5-4 and TRBJ2-1, with TRBD2 as a possible D gene (6 bases). Germline V CDR1 and CDR2: SGHNT, YYREEE (reference sequence). The V and J ends lost 9 bases and 7 bases respectively, with 14 bases between them. CDR3 length: 12 residues. This CDR3 is CAITGLTNEQFF. The CDR3 DNA is TGTGCCATCACGGGACTGACGAATGAGCAGTTCTTC.

This chain links TRBV5-6 with TRBJ1-2; TRBD1 aligns across 8 bases. Germline trimming cut 0 bases from V and 7 bases from J; bases unmatched to any gene: 5. The CDR3 has 14 amino acids. Germline V gene data show CDR1 as SGHDT and CDR2 as YYEEEE. CDR3: CASSLGQGKSGYTF. CDR3 coding DNA: TGTGCCAGCAGCTTGGGACAGGGGAAAAGTGGCTACACCTTC.

The rearrangement joins TRBV29-1 to TRBJ1-2; D possibly corresponds to TRBD1 (6 bases). CDR1 SQVTM and CDR2 ANQGSEA come from the germline V gene. The length of the CDR3 is 14 residues. The V end lost 0 bases, the J end lost 3 bases, and 11 bases lay between the germline ends. Written as DNA, the CDR3 is TGCAGCGTTGAAGATACGCCAGGGGACTATGGCTACACCTTC. Its protein product is CSVEDTPGDYGYTF.

V is TRBV9 and J is TRBJ2-3, with 8 positions matching TRBD2. There are 16 residues in the CDR3. Losses at the gene ends were 2 bases for V and 2 bases for J; bases not matched to a gene: 7. Germline V CDR1 and CDR2: SGDLS, YYNGEE. The CDR3 coding sequence is TGTGCCAGCAGCGTTAGTAGCGGGGAGTCCACAGATACGCAGTATTTT. Amino acid sequence: CASSVSSGESTDTQYF.

This chain links TRBV19 with TRBJ1-6, with a weak D call TRBD1 (6 bases). This CDR3 region has 15 residues. The ends were cut back, 5 bases at V and 5 bases at J, with 13 bases in the middle. Germline V CDR1 and CDR2: LNHDA, SQIVND (reference sequence). The DNA of the CDR3 is TGTGCCAGTAGTCCAACAGGGATCGATAATTCACCCCTCCACTTT. Its protein product is CASSPTGIDNSPLHF.

CDR3 loop: CASSLPGRAGELFF. CDR3 DNA sequence: TGTGCCAGCAGTTTGCCAGGGAGGGCCGGGGAGCTGTTTTTT. The genes are TRBV27 and TRBJ2-2; 7 bases are a match to TRBD2. The V gene end was trimmed by 3 bases and the J gene end by 6 bases; junction bases not matched to a gene: 4. This CDR3 is built from 14 residues. CDR1 and CDR2 (germline): MNHEY, SMNVEV (reference sequence).

This chain links TRBV7-8 with TRBJ1-6, with D perhaps matching TRBD1 (5 bases). V was cut by 1 base and J by 0 bases, with 10 bases left in between. The germline V gene has CDR1 SGHVS and CDR2 FQNEAQ. This CDR3 is 17 amino acids long. CDR3 loop: CASSLVRQSSYNSPLHF. CDR3 DNA sequence: TGTGCCAGCAGCTTAGTTCGACAGAGCTCCTATAATTCACCCCTCCACTTT.

The chain recombines TRBV18 with TRBJ2-7; D is ambiguous. The CDR3 consists of 15 residues. The germline gives CDR1 KGHSH, CDR2 LQKENI. V lost 2 bases, J lost 0 bases, and 11 bases lay in between. The CDR3 bases are TGTGCCAGCTCACCAACTTCCTACAGCTCCTACGAGCAGTACTTC. Encoded protein: CASSPTSYSSYEQYF.

This chain joins TRBV6-6 and TRBJ1-2; 8 bases agree with TRBD1. Germline lookup yields CDR1 MNHNY and CDR2 SVGAGI (reference sequence). The CDR3 is 13 residues long. V shed 5 bases and J 5 bases; nucleotides not matched to a gene: 4. In nucleotides, the CDR3 is TGTGCCAGCAGTACGGGACAGGAGTATGGCTACACCTTC. It codes for CASSTGQEYGYTF.

CDR3 amino acids: CASSDSPGDNSPLHF. The DNA of the CDR3 is TGTGCCAGCAGTGACTCCCCAGGGGATAATTCACCCCTCCACTTT. The V and J genes are TRBV6-4 and TRBJ1-6; a possible D gene is TRBD1 (6 bases). V gave up 0 bases and J gave up 5 bases, with 8 bases separating them. CDR3 size: 15 residues. Germline CDR1 MRHNA, CDR2 SNTAGT.

V is TRBV5-1 and J is TRBJ2-2; TRBD2 matches 12 bases. From germline, CDR1 is SGHRS and CDR2 YFSETQ. J lost 7 bases, V lost 4 bases, and 8 bases had no gene match. The CDR3 runs to 16 residues. CDR3 residues: CASSPRLAGESGELFF. The CDR3 DNA reads as TGCGCCAGCAGCCCTAGACTAGCGGGAGAAAGCGGGGAGCTGTTTTTT.

J is TRBJ1-2 and V is TRBV7-9, with TRBD1 matching over 8 bases. The CDR3 runs to 13 residues. The junction had 10 bases not matched to a gene; V was cut back by 8 bases and J by 8 bases. From germline, CDR1 is SEHNR and CDR2 FQNEAQ (reference sequence). The CDR3 DNA reads TGTGCCAGCGTTGGGCAGGGGGCGCCGGGCTACACCTTC. It translates to CASVGQGAPGYTF.

The rearrangement links TRBV12-3 or TRBV12-4 to TRBJ2-1, with unresolved D. The CDR3 loop spans 12 amino acids. The V and J ends lost 2 bases and 8 bases respectively, with 7 bases between them. As DNA, the CDR3 is TGTGCCAGCAGTTTAAGAGGAGATGAGCAGTTCTTC. It specifies CASSLRGDEQFF.

V and J are TRBV7-2 and TRBJ2-7; 7 bases map to TRBD2. Germline V CDR1 and CDR2: SGHTA, FQGNSA. The CDR3 has 12 residues. The junction had 9 bases not matched to a gene; V was cut back by 3 bases and J by 13 bases. CDR3 coding DNA: TGTGCCAGCAGCTTTAGAGCTAGCGGCGCCTACTTC. Translated: CASSFRASGAYF.

V gene TRBV3-1 (or the pseudogene TRBV3-2) combines with J gene TRBJ2-5, with 10 bases identical to TRBD2. V trimming: 1 base; J trimming: 5 bases; junction bases outside the gene matches: 4. Germline CDR1 LGHDT, CDR2 YNNKEL (reference sequence). This CDR3 contains 15 residues. The DNA for the CDR3 is TGTGCCAGCAGCCAAGGAGCGGGGGGGTGGGAGACCCAGTACTTC. Protein product: CASSQGAGGWETQYF.

This clone was recorded once. The chain employs TRBV29-1 and TRBJ2-1; D unresolved. The V end lost 8 bases, the J end lost 6 bases, and 11 bases lay between the germline ends. The CDR3 runs to 11 residues. Germline CDR1 reads SQVTM; CDR2 reads ANQGSEA. The CDR3 nucleotides are TGCAGCTCCTCCACAGTCAATGAGCAGTTCTTC. It yields the protein CSSSTVNEQFF.

The V and J genes are TRBV6-5 and TRBJ1-6, with D unclear. This CDR3 contains 14 residues. Germline CDR1 MNHEY, CDR2 SVGAGI. Trimming removed 2 bases from V and 8 bases from J, with 10 bases in between. CDR3 DNA sequence: TGTGCCAGCAGTTACGGCGGGGAACATTCACCCCTCCACTTT. Translated, it gives CASSYGGEHSPLHF.

The chain uses TRBV29-1 and TRBJ2-1, with TRBD2 matching over 14 bases. The CDR3 consists of 18 residues. The trim removed 4 bases at V and 7 bases at J, leaving 15 bases unmatched. Germline V gives CDR1 SQVTM, CDR2 ANQGSEA. CDR3 sequence (DNA): TGCAGCGTTGGGACACCTACGGGGACTAGCGGGAGTAAGAATGAGCAGTTCTTC. It codes for CSVGTPTGTSGSKNEQFF.

The chain uses TRBV2 and TRBJ2-1; 7 positions match TRBD2. The CDR3 is made up of 14 amino acids. V lost 2 bases and J lost 8; bases outside the gene matches: 6. Germline CDR1 and CDR2: SNHLY and FYNNEI. Written as DNA, the CDR3 is TGTGCCAGCAGTGAATACGGGGGGAATGATGAGCAGTTCTTC. It encodes CASSEYGGNDEQFF.

This clone has only one observation. The J gene is TRBJ1-4, the V gene TRBV7-8, with a possible D match to TRBD1 (5 bases). Per germline, CDR1 SGHVS and CDR2 FQNEAQ. V lost 5 bases to trimming and J lost 0 bases, with 16 bases between them. This CDR3 is 17 amino acids long. CDR3 coding DNA: TGTGCCAGCAGCCCCGATAGGGGAATGGCAACTAATGAAAAACTGTTTTTT. Translating it yields CASSPDRGMATNEKLFF.

The chain links TRBV18 to TRBJ2-5, with TRBD2 identical over 9 bases. The CDR3 extends over 15 amino acids. CDR1 is KGHSH, CDR2 LQKENI, per germline. V was pared by 5 bases and J by 1 base, with 5 bases of the junction left unmatched. CDR3 loop: CASSSLAGGQETQYF. For the CDR3, the DNA is TGTGCCAGCTCATCACTAGCGGGCGGCCAAGAGACCCAGTACTTC.

The V gene is TRBV28, the J gene TRBJ1-1, with 8 positions matching TRBD1. The V gene end was trimmed by 6 bases and the J gene end by 5 bases; junction bases not matched to a gene: 5. The CDR3 spans 13 residues. Germline V CDR1 and CDR2: MDHEN, SYDVKM. The CDR3 is CASRDRASTEAFF. The CDR3 nucleotides read TGTGCCAGCAGGGACAGGGCTTCTACTGAAGCTTTCTTT.

V and J are TRBV25-1 and TRBJ2-7; TRBD2 might be the D (5 bases). The CDR3 covers 16 residues. The ends were cut back, 5 bases at V and 0 bases at J, with 17 bases in the middle. Germline CDR1 MGHDK, CDR2 SYGVNS. CDR3 region: CASSLPKAGDSYEQYF. CDR3 nucleotide sequence: TGTGCCAGCAGTCTACCGAAGGCCGGGGACTCCTACGAGCAGTACTTC.

This clone came up a few times. The chain is built from TRBV5-4 and TRBJ2-6; D is ambiguous. The CDR3 runs 15 residues. The germline V and J ends were trimmed by 0 bases and 1 base, with 5 bases remaining between them. Per the germline V gene, CDR1 is SGHNT and CDR2 is YYREEE (reference sequence). This CDR3 is CASSLAGSGANVLTF. CDR3 nucleotide sequence: TGTGCCAGCAGCTTGGCAGGATCTGGGGCCAACGTCCTGACTTTC.

This clone was found once. J is TRBJ1-3 and V is TRBV24-1; TRBD1 matches at 9 bases. Losses at the gene ends were 9 bases for V and 6 bases for J; bases not matched to a gene: 14. Germline V gene lookup returns CDR1 KGHDR and CDR2 SFDVKD. The CDR3 runs to 16 residues. In nucleotides, the CDR3 is TGTGCCACCTTCTCCGCCGGGACAGGGTCGCCAAACACCATATATTTT. Residues: CATFSAGTGSPNTIYF.